The following is a TCR beta chain sequence with its context. Its matching antigen is unknown. Healthy bone marrow donors formed the donor group. The PCR employed 60 Vbeta primers together with 13 Jbeta primers. Repertoires were generated with immunoSEQ multiplex PCR, while TCRdb's copy carries only in-frame clones and drops some. The sample holds approximately 210,000 clones; 60% to 85% are singletons and the top ten take approximately 1%. These data belong to a study of cytomegalovirus exposure and HLA in healthy donors. Study in general: There were 90 million to 130 million unique TCR beta sequences, drawn from 150 million to 200 million T cells, in an earlier analysis. General study findings and limits: It has been reported that TCR beta sequences accurately predicted the HLA-A and HLA-B alleles of most subjects. The productive fraction for most TCR beta V segments was about 87% or about 30% in an earlier analysis.

CDR1 and CDR2 (germline): SQVTM, ANQGSEA. Trimming left V 8 bases short and J 4 bases short, with 12 bases between. CDR3 length equals 12 residues. The TCR was taken from a woman in her forties in good health and CMV-seronegative. The sequenced material came from PBMCs. The chain recombines TRBV29-1 with TRBJ2-1, with a tentative D call TRBD2 (5 bases). The CDR3 nucleotides read TGCAGCCTAGATCGGGGATACAATGAGCAGTTCTTC. As protein: CSLDRGYNEQFF.